This TCR beta chain came from a study of response to subunit inactivated influenza vaccine. Germline V gene sequence: CDR1 LGHDT, CDR2 YNNKEL (reference sequence). This CDR3 spans 15 amino acids. The V and J ends lost 5 bases and 3 bases, in that order; junction bases with no gene match: 8. TCRdb re-analysed the RT-PCR reads in MiXCR, keeping a single row per CDR3 protein. The table records about 520,000 distinct CDR3 sequences, approximately 7.3% of them present only once. This clonotype was found once. Antigen unknown. Study results and caveats: The authors suggested that few new T cells are recruited per seasonal influenza vaccination.

This chain links TRBV3-1 with TRBJ2-7; TRBD1 matches 9 bases. Sequencing was performed on PBMCs from blood, taken less than 30 months after vaccination. The source is a man between 50 and 75 years old who received an inactivated influenza vaccine. This CDR3 reads CASSIPGQGFYEQYF. CDR3 sequence (DNA): TGTGCCAGCAGCATCCCGGGACAGGGTTTCTACGAGCAGTACTTC.